This entry features one T cell receptor (beta chain) sequence. The germline V gene encodes CDR1 SEHNR and CDR2 FQNEAQ (reference sequence). CDR3 length: 15 residues. The trim removed 5 bases at V and 6 bases at J, leaving 9 bases unmatched. The sample is drawn from a study of CD8 T cells in Susac syndrome. Reverse transcription of about 0.45 to 1 ug RNA was performed with random hexamers. In TCRdb, the immunoSEQ multiplex PCR reads were re-called with MiXCR into one record per CDR3 protein. This table holds around 280,000 distinct CDR3 sequences, around 84% found once. The source material was CD8+ T cells from PBMCs. The TCR was taken from a human donor with multiple sclerosis. The V call is TRBV7-9, the J call TRBJ2-1, with 8 nucleotides matching TRBD1. CDR3 amino acids: CASSPTGGVGNEQFF. CDR3 nucleotides: TGTGCCAGCAGCCCAACAGGGGGAGTGGGCAATGAGCAGTTCTTC.